This TCR beta chain emerged from a study of blood T cell repertoires in COVID-19. Overall study: COVID-19 samples from acute and convalescent phases originated in the United States, Italy and Spain. Nucleic acid was either cDNA or gDNA, and it came from T cells, B-cell-depleted T cells, or PBMCs.

In the study's own analysis: Quantification of nucleated cells was approximated via reference gene primer amplification. Measured with immunoSEQ multiplex PCR; TCRdb has only the in-frame clones, and not every one. V, J and clone size are those of that table, while D and trimming were read from the DNA. Of about 97,000 clones listed, over 80% are singletons. V lost 1 base and J lost 2; bases outside the gene matches: 6. Germline loops: CDR1 SGHTA, CDR2 FQGNSA. The CDR3 is 17 residues long. This clonotype was obtained from a man between 50 and 59 years old with active COVID-19. The specimen sequenced was peripheral blood. V is TRBV7-2 and J is TRBJ2-2, with 8 bases identical to TRBD2. The DNA of the CDR3 is TGTGCCAGCAGCTTAGTTTCGGGAGGGTCTAACACCGGGGAGCTGTTTTTT. The encoded protein is CASSLVSGGSNTGELFF.